These T cell receptor beta chains were read from a single sample in a study of radiation and T cells in renal cell carcinoma. Sequenced by immunoSEQ multiplex PCR; TCRdb stores in-frame clones only, minus some. The sample yields 90,000 to 100,000 clones, 86% seen once. Sequenced here: blood, sampled from a patient whose treatment included radiotherapy and nephrectomy. All receptors derive from a man in his forties or fifties with renal cell carcinoma. Each CDR3 is given with its conserved first and last residue. The D gene is left open where the match is weak. Rows may omit the clone size; those that give it use once, few, many or a size class.

NA	NA	TRBJ1-4	TRBV7-7	CASSPPVSEKLFF	TGTGCTAGCAGCCCCCCCGTCAGTGAAAAACTGTTTTTT
NA	TRBD1	TRBJ1-2	TRBV7-9	CASSQSDRGGYTF	TGTGCCAGCAGCCAATCCGACAGGGGCGGCTACACCTTC
NA	NA	TRBJ2-5	TRBV4-3	CASSLGGGAEEQYF	TGCGCCAGCAGCCTGGGCGGGGGCGCGGAAGAGCAGTACTTC
NA	NA	TRBJ1-5	TRBV6-6	CASSYLGEGDQPQHF	TGTGCCAGCAGTTACCTCGGTGAGGGGGATCAGCCCCAGCATTTT
NA	NA	TRBJ1-5	TRBV6-5	CASRYGDQPQHF	TGTGCCAGCAGATATGGGGATCAGCCCCAGCATTTT
few	TRBD1	TRBJ1-2	TRBV2	CASRHRGGGYTF	TGTGCCAGCAGGCACAGGGGAGGTGGCTACACCTTC
once	TRBD1	TRBJ1-2	TRBV28	CASSSQQGLGYTF	TGTGCCAGCAGTTCGCAACAGGGGTTGGGCTACACCTTC
NA	TRBD1	TRBJ2-3	TRBV11-1	CASSSGQGTDTQYF	TGTGCCAGCAGCTCAGGACAGGGCACAGATACGCAGTATTTT
once	NA	TRBJ2-1	TRBV5-1	CASSLRRDNEQFF	TGCGCCAGCAGCTTGCGACGGGACAATGAGCAGTTCTTC
NA	NA	TRBJ1-1	TRBV6-5	CASSYMAEAFF	TGTGCCAGCAGTTACATGGCTGAAGCTTTCTTT
NA	NA	TRBJ1-2	TRBV29-1	CSAAGRGAGYTF	TGCAGCGCCGCGGGACGGGGGGCTGGCTACACCTTC
few	NA	TRBJ1-1	TRBV27	CASSRSRLNTEAFF	TGTGCCAGCAGCCGATCCAGGTTGAACACTGAAGCTTTCTTT
NA	NA	TRBJ1-4	TRBV28	CASSFRTEKLFF	TGTGCCAGCAGTTTCAGGACCGAAAAACTGTTTTTT
NA	NA	TRBJ1-1	TRBV6-1	CASSYTSTTNTEAFF	TGTGCCAGCAGCTACACCAGTACCACAAACACTGAAGCTTTCTTT
once	NA	TRBJ1-4	TRBV2	CASGEGTLNEKLFF	TGTGCCAGCGGAGAGGGAACGCTAAATGAAAAACTGTTTTTT
NA	NA	TRBJ1-5	TRBV4-3	CASSRGVGDNQPQHF	TGCGCCAGCAGCCGGGGGGTAGGGGATAATCAGCCCCAGCATTTT
NA	TRBD2	TRBJ2-5	TRBV7-9	CASSVQGTSGRASETQYF	TGTGCCAGCAGCGTACAAGGGACTAGCGGGAGGGCATCGGAGACCCAGTACTTC
NA	TRBD2	TRBJ2-1	TRBV9	CASSVVAGGKVEQFF	TGTGCCAGCAGCGTAGTTGCGGGGGGAAAGGTTGAGCAGTTCTTC
NA	NA	TRBJ2-2	TRBV15	CATSGAEGERPLGELFF	TGTGCCACCAGCGGCGCAGAGGGGGAGCGTCCCCTCGGGGAGCTGTTTTTT
few	NA	TRBJ1-1	TRBV9	CASSVATVGTEAFF	TGTGCCAGCAGCGTAGCGACAGTGGGGACTGAAGCTTTCTTT
NA	NA	TRBJ1-2	TRBV6-6	CASSYGSLNYGYTF	TGTGCCAGCAGTTACGGGTCACTTAACTATGGCTACACCTTC
NA	TRBD2	TRBJ2-3	TRBV6-4	CASSEPKRGVLGDTQYF	TGTGCCAGCAGTGAACCGAAGCGGGGGGTTTTAGGCGATACGCAGTATTTT
few	NA	TRBJ1-6	TRBV9	CASSAQGYNSPLHF	TGTGCCAGCAGCGCTCAGGGCTATAATTCACCCCTCCACTTT
NA	TRBD2	TRBJ2-5	TRBV5-6	CASSLRLAGSGGQETQYF	TGTGCCAGCAGCTTGAGACTAGCGGGATCTGGGGGCCAAGAGACCCAGTACTTC
NA	NA	TRBJ2-5	TRBV11-1	CASSFGSQETQYF	TGTGCCAGCAGCTTTGGCAGCCAAGAGACCCAGTACTTC
NA	TRBD2	TRBJ2-3	TRBV4-3	CASKGGGVGDTQYF	TGCGCCAGCAAGGGCGGGGGGGTTGGAGATACGCAGTATTTT
NA	NA	TRBJ1-2	TRBV5-6	CASSPDSNYGYTF	TGTGCCAGCAGCCCGGACAGTAACTATGGCTACACCTTC
few	NA	TRBJ1-1	TRBV5-1	CASSPPQGPEAFF	TGCGCCAGCAGCCCCCCGCAGGGCCCTGAAGCTTTCTTT
NA	NA	TRBJ2-3	TRBV6-1	CASSEPGLSTDTQYF	TGTGCCAGCAGTGAACCGGGACTGAGCACAGATACGCAGTATTTT
NA	NA	TRBJ1-3	TRBV28	CASSFWPDSGNTIYF	TGTGCCAGCAGTTTTTGGCCGGACTCTGGAAACACCATATATTTT
once	NA	TRBJ1-1	TRBV7-9	CASSLLQTRGTEAFF	TGTGCCAGCAGCTTATTACAGACGAGGGGCACTGAAGCTTTCTTT
NA	NA	TRBJ2-1	TRBV7-8	CASSLIAYNEQFF	TGTGCCAGCAGCTTAATAGCCTACAATGAGCAGTTCTTC
NA	TRBD1	TRBJ1-5	TRBV27	CASSYDRVQQPQHF	TGTGCCAGCAGTTACGACAGGGTTCAACAGCCCCAGCATTTT
NA	NA	TRBJ2-7	TRBV2	CASRARGTSAEQYF	TGTGCCAGCAGGGCCAGAGGGACCTCTGCCGAGCAGTACTTC
NA	TRBD1	TRBJ2-2	TRBV6-6	CASSYGTGGTGELFF	TGTGCCAGCAGTTATGGGACAGGGGGCACCGGGGAGCTGTTTTTT
NA	NA	TRBJ1-1	TRBV5-4	CASSRLLGQRMNTEAFF	TGTGCCAGCAGCCGGCTACTCGGACAGAGAATGAACACTGAAGCTTTCTTT
few	NA	TRBJ1-6	TRBV4-2	CASSQLSGKRDSPLHF	TGTGCCAGCAGCCAACTCTCGGGAAAGAGGGATTCACCCCTCCACTTT
once	TRBD1	TRBJ2-3	TRBV27	CASSSPAGQGGTDTQYF	TGTGCCAGCAGTTCCCCCGCAGGACAGGGGGGCACAGATACGCAGTATTTT
NA	NA	TRBJ2-6	TRBV7-6	CASSLVGPSGANVLTF	TGTGCCAGCAGCTTAGTGGGGCCAAGTGGGGCCAACGTCCTGACTTTC
NA	NA	TRBJ1-1	TRBV19	CASSDRRMNTEAFF	TGTGCCAGTAGCGACAGGAGGATGAACACTGAAGCTTTCTTT
NA	NA	TRBJ2-3	TRBV30	CAWSKDTDTQYF	TGTGCCTGGAGTAAGGACACAGATACGCAGTATTTT
NA	NA	TRBJ1-1	TRBV27	CASSRGGTEAFF	TGTGCCAGCAGCCGGGGAGGCACTGAAGCTTTCTTT
NA	TRBD1	TRBJ2-5	TRBV29-1	CSVVTGGETQYF	TGCAGCGTTGTGACAGGGGGAGAGACCCAGTACTTC
NA	TRBD1	TRBJ1-1	TRBV9	CASSVGLRDRAHTEAFF	TGTGCCAGCAGCGTAGGGCTCCGGGACAGGGCCCACACTGAAGCTTTCTTT
NA	NA	TRBJ1-1	TRBV28	CASLKEVTEAFF	TGTGCCAGCCTTAAAGAGGTAACTGAAGCTTTCTTT
NA	TRBD1	TRBJ1-6	TRBV30	CAWSGQGSSPLHF	TGTGCCTGGAGCGGACAGGGGAGCTCACCCCTCCACTTT
few	TRBD1	TRBJ1-2	TRBV7-3	CASSPRRQGAYGYTF	TGTGCCAGCAGCCCCCGCCGGCAGGGGGCCTATGGCTACACCTTC
NA	TRBD1	TRBJ1-4	TRBV4-1	CASSQDQGGGTNEKLFF	TGCGCCAGCAGCCAAGATCAGGGGGGGGGAACTAATGAAAAACTGTTTTTT
NA	NA	TRBJ2-5	TRBV7-2	CASSQSLGQTQYF	TGTGCCAGCAGCCAATCTCTTGGTCAGACCCAGTACTTC